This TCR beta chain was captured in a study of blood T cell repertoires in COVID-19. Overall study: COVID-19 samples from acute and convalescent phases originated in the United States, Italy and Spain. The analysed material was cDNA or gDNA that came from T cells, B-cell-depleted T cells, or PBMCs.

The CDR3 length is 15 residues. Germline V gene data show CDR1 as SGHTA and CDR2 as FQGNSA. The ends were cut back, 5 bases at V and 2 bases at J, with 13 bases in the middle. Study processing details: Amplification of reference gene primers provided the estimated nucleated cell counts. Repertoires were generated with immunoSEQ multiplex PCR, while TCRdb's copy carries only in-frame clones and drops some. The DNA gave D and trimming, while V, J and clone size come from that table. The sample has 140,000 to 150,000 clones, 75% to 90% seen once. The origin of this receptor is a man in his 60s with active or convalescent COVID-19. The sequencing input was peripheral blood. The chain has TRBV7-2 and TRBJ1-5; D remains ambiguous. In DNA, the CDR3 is TGTGCCAGCAGCCAAGTACTAGGTGGCAATCAGCCCCAGCATTTT. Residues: CASSQVLGGNQPQHF.